This TCR beta chain derives from a study of identical twins. Germline CDR1 LNHNV, CDR2 YYDKDF (reference sequence). The CDR3 is 14 amino acids. V was pared by 2 bases and J by 4 bases, with 9 bases between. One entry per CDR3 protein, called by TCRdb with MiXCR from the 5' RACE reads. In the table there are about 890,000 distinct CDR3 sequences, around an eighth of which are singletons. The same sample was also used in a study of yellow fever vaccine responses in identical twins.

The J gene is TRBJ2-1, the V gene TRBV15, with D hard to call. This TCR came from a woman aged 18-35 years in good health. The sample comprised PBMCs. CDR3 protein: CATSRHTDYNEQFF. The CDR3 region has the DNA TGTGCCACCAGCAGACACACGGATTACAATGAGCAGTTCTTC.